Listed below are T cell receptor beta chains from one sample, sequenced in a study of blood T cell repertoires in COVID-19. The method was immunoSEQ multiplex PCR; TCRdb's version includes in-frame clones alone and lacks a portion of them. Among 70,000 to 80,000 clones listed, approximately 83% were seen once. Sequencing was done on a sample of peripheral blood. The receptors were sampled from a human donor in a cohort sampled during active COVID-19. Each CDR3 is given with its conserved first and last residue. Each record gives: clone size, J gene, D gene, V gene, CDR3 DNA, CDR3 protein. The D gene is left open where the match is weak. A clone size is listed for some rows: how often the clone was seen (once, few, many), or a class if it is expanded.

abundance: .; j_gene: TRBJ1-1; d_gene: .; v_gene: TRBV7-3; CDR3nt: TGTGGGAGCAGCCGGGGTTTGGGCACTGAAGCTTTCTTT; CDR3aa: CGSSRGLGTEAFF
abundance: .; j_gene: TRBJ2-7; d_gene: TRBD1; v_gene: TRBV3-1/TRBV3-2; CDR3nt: TGTGCCAGCAGCCAAGAGGGGACAGATCACGAGCAGTACTTC; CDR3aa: CASSQEGTDHEQYF
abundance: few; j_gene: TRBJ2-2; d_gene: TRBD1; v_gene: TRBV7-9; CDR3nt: TGTGCCAGCAGCTCACAGGGGGCCCTGAACACCGGGGAGCTGTTTTTT; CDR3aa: CASSSQGALNTGELFF
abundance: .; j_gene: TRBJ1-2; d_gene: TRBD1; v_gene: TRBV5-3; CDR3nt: TGTGCCAGAAGCTATCGCAGGGGGTATGGAGGCTACACCTTC; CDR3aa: CARSYRRGYGGYTF
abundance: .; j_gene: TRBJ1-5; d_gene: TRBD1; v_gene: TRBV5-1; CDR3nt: TGCGCCAGCAGCTTGGGGCATCCCGACAGGGATCAGCCCCAGCATTTT; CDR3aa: CASSLGHPDRDQPQHF
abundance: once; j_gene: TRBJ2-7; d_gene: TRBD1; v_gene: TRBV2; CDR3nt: TGTGCCAGCGGGGGCAGGGGGCTTTACACTACCTCCTACGAGCAGTACTTC; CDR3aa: CASGGRGLYTTSYEQYF
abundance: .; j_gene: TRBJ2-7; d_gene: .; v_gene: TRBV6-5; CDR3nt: TGTGCCAGCAGTTACGTACAGGGATGGGAGCAGTACTTC; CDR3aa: CASSYVQGWEQYF
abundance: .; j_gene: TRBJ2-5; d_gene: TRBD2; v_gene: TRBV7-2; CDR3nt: TGTGCCAGCAGCTTAGCGCCTAGCGGGCGGGAGACCCAGTACTTC; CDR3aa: CASSLAPSGRETQYF
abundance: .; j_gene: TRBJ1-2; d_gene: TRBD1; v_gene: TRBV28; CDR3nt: TGTGCCGCAGGGGGCCATTCTAACTATGGCTACACCTTC; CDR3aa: CAAGGHSNYGYTF
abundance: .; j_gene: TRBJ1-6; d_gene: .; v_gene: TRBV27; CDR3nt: TGTGCCAGCAGTTCAAACGGGAATTGGAATTCACCCCTCCACTTT; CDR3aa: CASSSNGNWNSPLHF
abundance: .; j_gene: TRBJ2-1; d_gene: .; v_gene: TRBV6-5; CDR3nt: TGTGCCAGCAGTTCCACAGGGTCTCGGGAGCAGTTCTTC; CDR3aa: CASSSTGSREQFF
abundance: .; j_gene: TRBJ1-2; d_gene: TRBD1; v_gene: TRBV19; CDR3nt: TGTGCCAGCCGGGACAGGGGGAGATATGGCTACACCTTC; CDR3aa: CASRDRGRYGYTF
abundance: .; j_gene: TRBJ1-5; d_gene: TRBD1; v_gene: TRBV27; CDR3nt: TGTGCCAGCAGTTTCACCGGGACAGGCAATCAGCCCCAGCATTTT; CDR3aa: CASSFTGTGNQPQHF
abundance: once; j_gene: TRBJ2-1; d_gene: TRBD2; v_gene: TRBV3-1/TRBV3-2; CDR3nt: TGTGCCAGCAGCCAAGAAGGGCGGCGGGGGGCTCGTTATGGGCAGTTCTTC; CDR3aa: CASSQEGRRGARYGQFF
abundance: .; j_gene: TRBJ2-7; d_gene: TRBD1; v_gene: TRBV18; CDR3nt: TGTGCCAGCTCACCGGGACAGGGGCCCTACGAGCAGTACTTC; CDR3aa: CASSPGQGPYEQYF
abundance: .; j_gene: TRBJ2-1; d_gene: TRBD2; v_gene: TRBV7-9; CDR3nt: TGTGCCAGCAGCCTAGCGGGGGGGCCGTTTAATGAGCAGTTCTTC; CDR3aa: CASSLAGGPFNEQFF
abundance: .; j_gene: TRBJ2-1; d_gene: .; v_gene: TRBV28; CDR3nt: TGTGCCAGCAGCTCTTCCGGCTCCTACAATGAGCAGTTCTTC; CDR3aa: CASSSSGSYNEQFF
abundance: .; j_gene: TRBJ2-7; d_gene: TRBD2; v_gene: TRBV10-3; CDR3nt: TGTGCCATCAGTGATAGCGGGGGAACGGGCGAGCAGTACTTC; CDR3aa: CAISDSGGTGEQYF
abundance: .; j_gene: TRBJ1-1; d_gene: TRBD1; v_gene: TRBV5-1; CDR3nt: TGCGCCAGCAGCTTGGGACAGGGCATGAACACTGAAGCTTTCTTT; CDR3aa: CASSLGQGMNTEAFF
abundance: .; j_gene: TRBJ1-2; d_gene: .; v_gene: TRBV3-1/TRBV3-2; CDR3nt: TGTGCCAGCAGCCAAGGGGGGGGTTCCTATGGCTACACCTTC; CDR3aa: CASSQGGGSYGYTF
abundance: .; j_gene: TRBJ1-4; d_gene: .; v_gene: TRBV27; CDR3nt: TGTGCCAGCAGTTGGGCGGAAAAACTGTTTTTT; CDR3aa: CASSWAEKLFF
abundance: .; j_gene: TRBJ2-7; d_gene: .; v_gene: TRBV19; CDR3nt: TGTGCCAGTAGTTCACTCCAGGGGCTCAACGAGCAGTACTTC; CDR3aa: CASSSLQGLNEQYF
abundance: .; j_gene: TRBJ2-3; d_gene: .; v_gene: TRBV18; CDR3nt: TGTGCCAGCTCACCGACGACAGGAATCGTCACAGATACGCAGTATTTT; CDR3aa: CASSPTTGIVTDTQYF
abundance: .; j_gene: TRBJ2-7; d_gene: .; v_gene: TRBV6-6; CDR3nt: TGTGCCAGCAGTTACTTTGGCACCTACGAGCAGTACTTC; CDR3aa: CASSYFGTYEQYF
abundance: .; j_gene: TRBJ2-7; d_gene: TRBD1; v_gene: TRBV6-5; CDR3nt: TGTGCCAGCAGTTCGAGGGGGCACGAGCAGTACTTC; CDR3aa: CASSSRGHEQYF
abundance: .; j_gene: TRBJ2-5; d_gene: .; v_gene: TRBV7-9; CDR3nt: TGTGCCAGCAGCTTACTGGGGCAGACCCAGTACTTC; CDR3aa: CASSLLGQTQYF
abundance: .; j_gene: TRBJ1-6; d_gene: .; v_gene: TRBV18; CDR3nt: TGTGCCAGCTCACCGAGGAGCTCCTATAATTCACCCCTCCACTTT; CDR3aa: CASSPRSSYNSPLHF
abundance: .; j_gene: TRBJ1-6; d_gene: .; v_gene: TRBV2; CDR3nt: TGTGCCAGCAGTGTTTACGGGGGTAATTCACCCCTCCACTTT; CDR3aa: CASSVYGGNSPLHF
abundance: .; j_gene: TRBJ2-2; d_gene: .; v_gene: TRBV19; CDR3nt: TGTGGGACGCGGGGGACAGGTGTTGCCGGGGAGCTGTTTTTT; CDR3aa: CGTRGTGVAGELFF
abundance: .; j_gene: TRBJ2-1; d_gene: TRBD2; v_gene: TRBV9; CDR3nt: TGTGCCAGCAGCGTAGGGCTGGGACTAGCGGGGGGTCCGTCCTACAATGAGCAGTTCTTC; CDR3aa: CASSVGLGLAGGPSYNEQFF
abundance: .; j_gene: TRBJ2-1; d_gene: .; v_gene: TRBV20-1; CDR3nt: TGCAGTGCTAGCGAGTCAGGGCAGTTCTTC; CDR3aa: CSASESGQFF
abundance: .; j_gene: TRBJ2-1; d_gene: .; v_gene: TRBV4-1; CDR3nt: TGCGCCAGCAGCCAAGGGTCTGGGGGCTCCTCCTACAATGAGCAGTTCTTC; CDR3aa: CASSQGSGGSSYNEQFF
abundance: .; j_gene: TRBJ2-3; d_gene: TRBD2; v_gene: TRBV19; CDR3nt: TGTGCCAGTAGTATAGGGCGGGGGGCAGATACGCAGTATTTT; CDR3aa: CASSIGRGADTQYF
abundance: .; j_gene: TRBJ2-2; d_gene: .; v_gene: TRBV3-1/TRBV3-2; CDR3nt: TGTGCCAGCAGCCAAGAGTCCCCAGGAGGAACCGGGGAGCTGTTTTTT; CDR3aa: CASSQESPGGTGELFF
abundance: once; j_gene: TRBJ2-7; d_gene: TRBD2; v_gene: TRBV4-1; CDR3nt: TGCGCCAGCAGCCTGAGACTAGCGGGGGGTCAGCCCTCCTACGAGCAGTACTTC; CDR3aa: CASSLRLAGGQPSYEQYF
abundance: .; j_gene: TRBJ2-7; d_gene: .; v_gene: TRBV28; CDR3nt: TGTGCCAGCAGTTTATCTGCCTACGAGCAGTACTTC; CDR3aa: CASSLSAYEQYF
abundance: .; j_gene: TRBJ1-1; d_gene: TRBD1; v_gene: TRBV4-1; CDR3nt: TGCGCCAGCAGCCTAGCAGGACAGGGGGCAGAAGGAGCTTTCTTT; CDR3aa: CASSLAGQGAEGAFF